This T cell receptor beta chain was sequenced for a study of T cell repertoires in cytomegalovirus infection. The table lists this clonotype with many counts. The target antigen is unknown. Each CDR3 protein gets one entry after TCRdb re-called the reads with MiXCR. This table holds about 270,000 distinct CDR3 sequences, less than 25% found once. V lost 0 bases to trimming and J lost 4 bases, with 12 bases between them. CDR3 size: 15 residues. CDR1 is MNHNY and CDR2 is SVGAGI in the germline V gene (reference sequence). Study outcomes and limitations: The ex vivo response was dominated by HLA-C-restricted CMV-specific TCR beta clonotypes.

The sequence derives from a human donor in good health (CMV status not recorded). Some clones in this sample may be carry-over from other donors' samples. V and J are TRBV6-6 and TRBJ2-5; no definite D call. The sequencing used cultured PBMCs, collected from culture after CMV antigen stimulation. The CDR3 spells CASSYSNSPRETQYF. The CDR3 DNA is TGTGCCAGCAGTTACTCGAACAGTCCTAGAGAGACCCAGTACTTC.